A selection of T cell receptor beta chains follows, all from one sample in a study of blood T cell repertoires in COVID-19. Measured with immunoSEQ multiplex PCR; TCRdb has only the in-frame clones, and not every one. The sample lists roughly 500,000 clones, 85% to 90% occurring once. Sequencing input: peripheral blood. These receptor sequences come from a man younger than 30 with COVID-19, enrolled during active disease. Each CDR3 is given with its conserved first and last residue. D genes are given only for firm matches. Clone size is not always given. Where it is, it says once, few, many or a class for expanded clones.

>TRBD2|TRBV13|13|TRBJ2-5|.
TGTGCCAGCAGCCCCGGGACTAGCGAGACCCAGTACTTC
CASSPGTSETQYF
>.|TRBV6-5|14|TRBJ1-1|.
TGTGCCAGCAGTCCAGGGTTCGGCTACACTGAAGCTTTCTTT
CASSPGFGYTEAFF
>TRBD1|TRBV19|17|TRBJ1-5|.
TGTGCCAGTAGTATTGGAGGACAGGCCAATAGCAATCAGCCCCAGCATTTT
CASSIGGQANSNQPQHF
>TRBD1|TRBV30|16|TRBJ2-1|.
TGTGCCTGGACCAGGGGGCTTAATTTTCTCTACAATGAGCAGTTCTTC
CAWTRGLNFLYNEQFF
>.|TRBV7-2|13|TRBJ1-6|.
TGTGCCAGCAGCTTAGCAGGGGATTCACCCCTCCACTTT
CASSLAGDSPLHF
>TRBD1|TRBV4-2|16|TRBJ1-5|few
TGTGCCAGCAGCCAAGAACTCAGGGGGCGCGGGCAGCCCCAGCATTTT
CASSQELRGRGQPQHF
>.|TRBV10-3|12|TRBJ2-7|.
TGTGCCATCAGTGACTCTTCCTACGAGCAGTACTTC
CAISDSSYEQYF
>TRBD1|TRBV14|14|TRBJ2-5|.
TGTGCCAGCAGCCCGGGACAGCGGCGGGAGACCCAGTACTTC
CASSPGQRRETQYF
>.|TRBV24-1|15|TRBJ2-2|.
TGTGCCTCGCGGGCCTCCCGGGTGAGAACCGGGGAGCTGTTTTTT
CASRASRVRTGELFF
>.|TRBV14|14|TRBJ2-2|.
TGTGCCAGCAGCCGTGTTAGAAACACCGGGGAGCTGTTTTTT
CASSRVRNTGELFF
>TRBD1|TRBV27|15|TRBJ1-5|.
TGTGCCAGCAGTTTGGCGGGACAGTCGAATCAGCCCCAGCATTTT
CASSLAGQSNQPQHF
>TRBD1|TRBV27|14|TRBJ1-1|.
TGTGCCAGCACCCGGACAGGGACAAACACTGAAGCTTTCTTT
CASTRTGTNTEAFF
>TRBD1|TRBV14|14|TRBJ2-7|.
TGTGCCAGCAGCCGGACAGGGGACTCCTACGAGCAGTACTTC
CASSRTGDSYEQYF
>TRBD1|TRBV6-6|14|TRBJ1-2|.
TGTGCCAGCAGTGTCACAGGGGTAAACTATGGCTACACCTTC
CASSVTGVNYGYTF
>TRBD1|TRBV6-7|16|TRBJ2-7|.
TGTGCCAGCAGTTACGGCCGGGACAGGGATAACTACGAGCAGTACTTC
CASSYGRDRDNYEQYF
>TRBD2|TRBV28|17|TRBJ2-1|.
TGTGCCAGCAGTTTCTCTGGGGGTAGCGGGCCCTACAATGAGCAGTTCTTC
CASSFSGGSGPYNEQFF
>.|TRBV11-2|17|TRBJ1-4|.
TGTGCCAGCAGCTTGGGGGGAGGGAGATCAACTAATGAAAAACTGTTTTTT
CASSLGGGRSTNEKLFF
>TRBD1|TRBV19|15|TRBJ2-1|.
TGTGCCAGTAGTATGGACAGGGATTCCTACAATGAGCAGTTCTTC
CASSMDRDSYNEQFF
>TRBD2|TRBV4-2|20|TRBJ2-7|once
TGTGCCAGCAGCCAAGATTACAAGCGGGGGGGCCCCTTATTAAGTTGGGAGCAGTACTTC
CASSQDYKRGGPLLSWEQYF
>.|TRBV7-9|13|TRBJ2-3|once
TGTGCCAGCAGCTTAGGGGCTTTAGATACGCAGTATTTT
CASSLGALDTQYF
>TRBD2|TRBV28|16|TRBJ2-1|few
TGTGCCAGCAATGCCTTACTAGCGGCTCAGGGCTATGAGCAGTTCTTC
CASNALLAAQGYEQFF
>TRBD2|TRBV5-1|13|TRBJ2-3|.
TGCGCCAGCAGCTCGTTAGCGGGGGATACGCAGTATTTT
CASSSLAGDTQYF
>.|TRBV2|15|TRBJ2-1|.
TGTGCCAGCATGGAAGGAGACTGGGCCTACAATGAGCAGTTCTTC
CASMEGDWAYNEQFF
>.|TRBV19|14|TRBJ2-7|.
TGTGCCAGTAGTAGGGGGGTGCCAGAAAACGAGCAGTACTTC
CASSRGVPENEQYF
>.|TRBV2|14|TRBJ2-2|few
TGTGCCAGCAGTGATGCAGGTACACCCGGGGAGCTGTTTTTT
CASSDAGTPGELFF
>.|TRBV5-4|14|TRBJ1-1|.
TGTGCCAGCAGCTTGGAAAGGAGGGGCCCTGAAGCTTTCTTT
CASSLERRGPEAFF
>.|TRBV2|12|TRBJ2-5|.
TGTGCCAGCGGCAGGGGCCAAGAGACCCAGTACTTC
CASGRGQETQYF
>.|TRBV12-3/TRBV12-4|13|TRBJ2-1|.
TGTGCCAGCAGTTTAGGCTGGGAGAGTGAGCAGTTCTTC
CASSLGWESEQFF
>TRBD2|TRBV19|15|TRBJ2-3|.
TGTGCCAGTATGTCGGCGGGAGGAAGGTGGGATACGCAGTATTTT
CASMSAGGRWDTQYF
>TRBD2|TRBV5-1|15|TRBJ2-2|once
TGCGCCAGCAGCTCCGGGACTAAAAACACCGGGGAGCTGTTTTTT
CASSSGTKNTGELFF
>TRBD2|TRBV10-3|15|TRBJ2-1|.
TGTGCCATCAGTGAGTCAGAAAAGACTAGCTCTGAGCAGTTCTTC
CAISESEKTSSEQFF
>.|TRBV10-3|12|TRBJ1-3|.
TGTGCCACCCTGGGGCCTCGAAACACCATATATTTT
CATLGPRNTIYF
>TRBD1|TRBV5-1|18|TRBJ1-1|.
TGCGCCAGCAGCTTGGAAGCGGGACAGGGTTTTCGGATCACTGAAGCTTTCTTT
CASSLEAGQGFRITEAFF
>TRBD1|TRBV10-2|14|TRBJ1-1|.
TGCGCCAGCAGAGGGACAGGGAGGGACACTGAAGCTTTCTTT
CASRGTGRDTEAFF
>.|TRBV18|15|TRBJ1-1|.
TGTGCCAGCTCACCACCTACAGGGCTATCTCCTGAAGCTTTCTTT
CASSPPTGLSPEAFF
>TRBD1|TRBV18|13|TRBJ1-2|.
TGTGCCAGCTCGACGGACAGGGCACAGGGCTACACCTTC
CASSTDRAQGYTF
>TRBD1|TRBV5-4|16|TRBJ2-2|.
TGTGCCAGCAGCTTGGGTGGGACAGGGGTTGCCGGGGAGCTGTTTTTT
CASSLGGTGVAGELFF
>TRBD2|TRBV13|14|TRBJ2-3|.
TGTGCCAGCAGCAGGCGGGGGGGCACAGATACGCAGTATTTT
CASSRRGGTDTQYF
>TRBD2|TRBV28|16|TRBJ2-1|.
TGTGCCAGCAGCCAATCGGAGGGACTAGCTGGCAATGAGCAGTTCTTC
CASSQSEGLAGNEQFF
>TRBD1|TRBV12-3/TRBV12-4|13|TRBJ1-1|.
TGTGCCAGCAGTTGGGGACAGGGGGTTGAAGCTTTCTTT
CASSWGQGVEAFF
>.|TRBV5-1|15|TRBJ2-7|.
TGCGCCAGCAGCTTGGGTCAGGGAGGACGCTACGAGCAGTACTTC
CASSLGQGGRYEQYF
>.|TRBV9|17|TRBJ1-1|once
TGTGCCAGCAGCATTACCGGGACACCTGTCGGGGACACTGAAGCTTTCTTT
CASSITGTPVGDTEAFF
>.|TRBV7-8|15|TRBJ2-3|.
TGTGCCAGCAGTTGGACTACAACTAGCACAGATACGCAGTATTTT
CASSWTTTSTDTQYF
>.|TRBV2|14|TRBJ1-5|.
TGTGCCAGCAGTGAAGAGTCAGGCAATCAGCCCCAGCATTTT
CASSEESGNQPQHF
>TRBD2|TRBV12-5|16|TRBJ2-3|once
TGTGCTAGTGGTGCGGGACTAGCGGGGGTAGTAGATACGCAGTATTTT
CASGAGLAGVVDTQYF
>TRBD1|TRBV9|16|TRBJ1-4|once
TGTGCCAGCAGCGTAGGGACAGGGGGGACTAATGAAAAACTGTTTTTT
CASSVGTGGTNEKLFF
>TRBD2|TRBV27|13|TRBJ2-7|.
TGTGCCAGCCCTGCGGGAGGGCCGTGTGAGCAGTACTTC
CASPAGGPCEQYF
>TRBD1|TRBV6-5|13|TRBJ2-7|.
TGTGCCACTACGGGACAGGGAAGAAACGAGCAGTACTTC
CATTGQGRNEQYF
>TRBD2|TRBV30|15|TRBJ2-5|.
TGTGCCTCAACCCCACTAGCGGGAGTTCGAGAGACCCAGTACTTC
CASTPLAGVRETQYF
>.|TRBV6-6|15|TRBJ1-6|many
TGTGCCAGCAGTTACTCAGGGGTCACAAATTCACCCCTCCACTTT
CASSYSGVTNSPLHF
>.|TRBV19|13|TRBJ1-1|.
TGTGCCAGTAGTATAACGAATAGCCCTGAAGCTTTCTTT
CASSITNSPEAFF